This T cell receptor beta chain was identified in a study of blood T cell repertoires in COVID-19. Only in-frame clones appear in the TCRdb table, and some are missing; sequencing was by immunoSEQ multiplex PCR. The profile covers a few hundred thousand clones, with approximately 88% appearing a single time and 10% to 15% taken by the ten largest. Sequencing was carried out using peripheral blood. The clonotype comes from a woman aged 50 to 65 with COVID-19, enrolled during active disease.

CDR3 region: CASSTPVGQARGETQYF. CDR3 in DNA: TGTGCCAGCAGTACCCCGGTGGGACAGGCCCGGGGAGAGACCCAGTACTTC. J is TRBJ2-5 and V is TRBV6-2 or TRBV6-3; 8 nucleotides align to TRBD1. This CDR3 spans 17 amino acids. In germline, CDR1 is MNHEY, CDR2 SVGEGT. Losses at the gene ends were 5 bases for V and 4 bases for J; bases not matched to a gene: 15.